Here is one TCR beta chain with its context. This entry comes from a study of cytomegalovirus exposure and HLA in healthy donors. On the study more broadly: As released early, the data held some 80 million unique TCRs from HLA-typed donors. For the approximately 400 genotyped donors, 65% to 90% fell within the Caucasian-associated ancestry cluster.

The germline V gene encodes CDR1 SGDLS and CDR2 YYNGEE. After removal of 3 bases from V and 10 bases from J, the junction contained 5 bases not matched to a gene. The CDR3 sequence is 13 residues long. Primers included in the PCR were 60 Vbeta and 13 Jbeta primers. Sequencing was performed with immunoSEQ multiplex PCR; in TCRdb, only in-frame clones are kept and a portion is missing. The top ten hold just under 2% of the sample, which has roughly 120,000 clones, 76% seen once. V usage is TRBV9 and J usage is TRBJ2-7; 12 bases match TRBD1. The TCR comes from a middle-aged man in good health and CMV-seronegative. The specimen was PBMCs. CDR3 amino acids: CASSEGTGGTQYV. The CDR3 DNA is TGTGCCAGCAGCGAGGGGACAGGGGGCACTCAGTACGTC.